This TCR beta chain is drawn from a study of cytomegalovirus exposure and HLA in healthy donors. At the level of the study: A later analysis reported the same platform for the roughly 110 validation repertoires and the approximately 720 first-cohort repertoires.

Of note for this clone: Its antigen is not known.

Points from the study as a whole: Some TCR beta chains (around 160 of them) were listed as cytomegalovirus-associated. Most TCR sequences were rare, but some public TCRs occurred in many donors. Reported performance of the classifier showed diagnosis of cytomegalovirus status with high specificity and sensitivity.

Clones were read by immunoSEQ multiplex PCR, and TCRdb kept only the in-frame ones, dropping some. This repertoire shows 35,000 to 50,000 clones, over 85% found once; its top ten account for less than 2.5%. The source is a woman between 18 and 29 years old in good health and CMV-seronegative. Sequencing input: PBMCs.

Here the CDR3 reads CASSLGTGPQLGYTF. CDR3 bases: TGTGCCAGCAGCCTCGGGACAGGCCCGCAGCTCGGCTACACCTTC. The rearrangement links TRBV14 to TRBJ1-2; 8 nucleotides align to TRBD1. CDR3 length: 15 amino acids. Germline-derived CDR1 and CDR2 are SGHDN and FVKESK. The junction had 12 bases not matched to a gene; V was cut back by 4 bases and J by 8 bases.